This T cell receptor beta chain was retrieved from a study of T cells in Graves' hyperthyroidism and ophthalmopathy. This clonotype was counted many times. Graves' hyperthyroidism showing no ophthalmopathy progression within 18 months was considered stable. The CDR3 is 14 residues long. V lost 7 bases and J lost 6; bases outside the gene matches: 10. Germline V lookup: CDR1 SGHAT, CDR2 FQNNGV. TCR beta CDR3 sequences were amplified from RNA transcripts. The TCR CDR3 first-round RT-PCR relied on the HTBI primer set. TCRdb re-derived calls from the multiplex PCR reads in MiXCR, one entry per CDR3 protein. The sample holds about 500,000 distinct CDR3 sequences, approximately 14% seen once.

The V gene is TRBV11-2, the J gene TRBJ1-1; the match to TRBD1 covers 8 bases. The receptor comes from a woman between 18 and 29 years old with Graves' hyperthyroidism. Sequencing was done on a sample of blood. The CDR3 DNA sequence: TGTGCCAGCACAGGGCAGGGGGCGATCGCTGAAGCTTTCTTT. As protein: CASTGQGAIAEAFF.